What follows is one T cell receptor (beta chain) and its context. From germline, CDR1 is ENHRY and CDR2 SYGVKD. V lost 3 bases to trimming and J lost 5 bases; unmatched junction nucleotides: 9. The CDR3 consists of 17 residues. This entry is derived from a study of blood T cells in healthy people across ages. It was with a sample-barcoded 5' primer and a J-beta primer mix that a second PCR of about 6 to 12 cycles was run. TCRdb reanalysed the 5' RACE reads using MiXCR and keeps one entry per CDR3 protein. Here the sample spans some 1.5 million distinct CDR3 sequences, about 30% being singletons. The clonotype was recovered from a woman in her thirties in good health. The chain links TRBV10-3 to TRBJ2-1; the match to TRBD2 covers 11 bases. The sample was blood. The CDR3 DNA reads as TGTGCCATCAGTGACGTCCCCGGGACTAGCGGCAACAATGAGCAGTTCTTC. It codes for CAISDVPGTSGNNEQFF.